The 7 T cell receptor beta chains listed next were all sequenced from one sample in a study of blood T cell repertoires in COVID-19. Sequencing used immunoSEQ multiplex PCR; TCRdb keeps in-frame clones, though not all of them. The repertoire has some 500,000 clones, around nine tenths of them found once; the top ten carry under 8.5%. The sequenced sample consisted of peripheral blood. Receptors originate from a woman aged 45-60 years with COVID-19, enrolled during active disease.

V gene TRBV4-1 combines with J gene TRBJ1-5; 8 nucleotides agree with TRBD1. The CDR3 runs 16 residues. V lost 1 base to trimming and J lost 7 bases; unmatched junction nucleotides: 9. Germline CDR1 and CDR2: MGHRA and YSYEKL. The CDR3 sequence is CASSQGIQGVQQPQHF. The CDR3 DNA sequence: TGCGCCAGCAGCCAAGGGATACAGGGGGTTCAACAGCCCCAGCATTTT.

V and J are TRBV6-1 and TRBJ2-1, with D uncertain. Trimming pared 2 bases from V and 4 bases from J, leaving 6 bases between. Germline CDR1 reads MNHNS; CDR2 reads SASEGT. The length of the CDR3 is 13 residues. Here the CDR3 DNA reads TGTGCCAGCAGTGAATACGGTTACAATGAGCAGTTCTTC. As protein: CASSEYGYNEQFF.

The chain uses TRBV5-4 and TRBJ2-3; 11 nucleotides align to TRBD2. The V gene's germline CDR1 is SGHNT and CDR2 YYREEE (reference sequence). Trimming removed 3 bases from V and 4 bases from J; junction bases left unmatched: 10. The CDR3 is made up of 17 amino acids. For the CDR3, the DNA is TGTGCCAGCAGCTCCAGAGTTAGCGGGGGGGCGTCAGATACGCAGTATTTT. Its translation is CASSSRVSGGASDTQYF. The variable domain in full, with the rest retrieved from reference TRBV5-4 and TRBJ2-3, is ETGVTQSPTHLIKTRGQQVTLRCSSQSGHNTVSWYQQALGQGPQFIFQYYREEENGRGNFPPRFSGLQFPNYSSELNVNALELDDSALYLCASSSRVSGGASDTQYFGPGTRLTVL.

The gene calls are TRBV5-1 and TRBJ2-3; no definite D call. Germline V gene sequence: CDR1 SGHRS, CDR2 YFSETQ. The V end lost 4 bases, the J end lost 3 bases, and 12 bases lay between the germline ends. CDR3 length: 14 residues. Here the CDR3 DNA reads TGCGCCAGCAGCCCAGTACCCCCTACAGATACGCAGTATTTT. This sequence encodes CASSPVPPTDTQYF.

The gene calls are TRBV4-1 and TRBJ1-6, with 9 bases fitting TRBD1. The CDR3 runs to 15 residues. The J segment lost 10 bases and the V segment lost 4 bases, leaving 8 bases of the junction unmatched. In germline, CDR1 is MGHRA, CDR2 YSYEKL. CDR3 in DNA: TGCGCCAGCAGCCTAGGGGACAGGGTGAACTCACCCCTCCACTTT. Translating gives CASSLGDRVNSPLHF.

This chain joins TRBV18 and TRBJ1-4; D ambiguous. The CDR3 is 16 residues long. Trimming pared 2 bases from V and 0 bases from J, leaving 10 bases between. Germline-derived CDR1 and CDR2 are KGHSH and LQKENI. In DNA, the CDR3 is TGTGCCAGCTCACCAGGGAGGCACGCAACTAATGAAAAACTGTTTTTT. As protein: CASSPGRHATNEKLFF.

Only one count was recorded for this clone. The genes are TRBV7-9 and TRBJ1-2; possible D gene TRBD1, 6 bases. Germline V gene sequence: CDR1 SEHNR, CDR2 FQNEAQ (reference sequence). This CDR3 is built from 11 residues. V was clipped by 10 bases and J by 6 bases, with 12 bases between them. The CDR3 coding sequence is TGTGCCAAGGACAGTATCGATGGCTACACCTTC. It is translated as CAKDSIDGYTF. Full variable domain (rest looked up from reference TRBV7-9 and TRBJ1-2): DTGVSQNPRHKITKRGQNVTFRCDPISEHNRLYWYRQTLGQGPEFLTYFQNEAQLEKSRLLSDRFSAERPKGSFSTLEIQRTEQGDSAMYLCAKDSIDGYTFGSGTRLTVV.